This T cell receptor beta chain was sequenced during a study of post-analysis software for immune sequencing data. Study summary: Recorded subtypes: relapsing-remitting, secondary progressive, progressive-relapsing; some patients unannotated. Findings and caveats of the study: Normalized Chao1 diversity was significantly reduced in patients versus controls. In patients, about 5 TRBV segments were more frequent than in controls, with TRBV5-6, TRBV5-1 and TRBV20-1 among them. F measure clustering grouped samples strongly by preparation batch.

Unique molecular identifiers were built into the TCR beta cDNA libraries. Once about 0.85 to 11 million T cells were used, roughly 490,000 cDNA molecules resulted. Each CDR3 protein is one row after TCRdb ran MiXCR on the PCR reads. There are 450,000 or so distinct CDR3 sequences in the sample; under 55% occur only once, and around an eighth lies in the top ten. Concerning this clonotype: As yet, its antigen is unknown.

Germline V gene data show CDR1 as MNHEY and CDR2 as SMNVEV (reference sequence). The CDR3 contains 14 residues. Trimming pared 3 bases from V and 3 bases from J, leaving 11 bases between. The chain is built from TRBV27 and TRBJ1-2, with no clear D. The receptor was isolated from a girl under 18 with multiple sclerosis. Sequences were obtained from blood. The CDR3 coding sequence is TGTGCCAGCAGTTTGTCCAGGTCCTACTATGGCTACACCTTC. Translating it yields CASSLSRSYYGYTF.